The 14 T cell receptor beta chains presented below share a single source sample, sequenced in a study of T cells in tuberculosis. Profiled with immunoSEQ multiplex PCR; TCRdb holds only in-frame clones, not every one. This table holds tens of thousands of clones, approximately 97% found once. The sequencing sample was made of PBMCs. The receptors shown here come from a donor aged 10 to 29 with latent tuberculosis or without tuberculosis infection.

The CDR3 reads CASSVGTAEDHYEQYF. CDR3 coding DNA: TGCGCCAGCAGCGTAGGGACAGCCGAAGACCACTACGAGCAGTACTTC. The V and J genes are TRBV5-1 and TRBJ2-7; 7 nucleotides align to TRBD1. Germline CDR1 SGHRS, CDR2 YFSETQ. The junction had 13 bases not matched to a gene; V was cut back by 4 bases and J by 3 bases. CDR3 length: 16 residues.

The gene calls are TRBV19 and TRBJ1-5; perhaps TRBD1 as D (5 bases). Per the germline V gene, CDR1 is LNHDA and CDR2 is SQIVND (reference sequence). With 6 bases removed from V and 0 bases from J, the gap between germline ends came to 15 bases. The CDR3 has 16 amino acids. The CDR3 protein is CASRSLLGRSNQPQHF. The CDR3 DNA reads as TGTGCCAGTAGGTCCCTTTTGGGGCGTAGCAATCAGCCCCAGCATTTT.

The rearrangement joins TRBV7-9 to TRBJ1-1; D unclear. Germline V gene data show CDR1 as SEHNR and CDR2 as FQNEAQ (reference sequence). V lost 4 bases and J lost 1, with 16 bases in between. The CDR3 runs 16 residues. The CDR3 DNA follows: TGTGCCAGCAGCTCCCATTACGGAGATTCGAACACTGAAGCTTTCTTT. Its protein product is CASSSHYGDSNTEAFF.

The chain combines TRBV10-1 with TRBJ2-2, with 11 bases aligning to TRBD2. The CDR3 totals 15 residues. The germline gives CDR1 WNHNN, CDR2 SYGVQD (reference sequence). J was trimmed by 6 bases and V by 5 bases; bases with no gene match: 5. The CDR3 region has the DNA TGCGCCAGCAGTTATACTAGCGGGAGCGCCGGGGAGCTGTTTTTT. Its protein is CASSYTSGSAGELFF.

This chain's CDR3 is CAWSSRTGASSKLFF. The CDR3 DNA is TGTGCCTGGAGTTCCCGGACAGGGGCTTCTTCAAAACTGTTTTTT. V is TRBV30 and J is TRBJ1-4, with 9 bases identical to TRBD1. V was clipped by 2 bases and J by 10 bases; unmatched bases: 11. The CDR3 loop spans 15 amino acids. CDR1 GTSNPN and CDR2 SVGIG come from the germline V gene (reference sequence).

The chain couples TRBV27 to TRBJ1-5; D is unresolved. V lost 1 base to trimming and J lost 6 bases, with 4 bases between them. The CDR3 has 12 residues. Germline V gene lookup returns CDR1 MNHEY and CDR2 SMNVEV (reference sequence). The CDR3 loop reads CASSLFSQPQHF. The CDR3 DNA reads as TGTGCCAGCAGTTTATTCTCTCAGCCCCAGCATTTT.

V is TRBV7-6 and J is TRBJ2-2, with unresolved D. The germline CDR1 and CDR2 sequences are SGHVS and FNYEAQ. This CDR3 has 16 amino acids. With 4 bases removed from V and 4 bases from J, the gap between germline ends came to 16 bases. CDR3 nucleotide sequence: TGTGCCAGCAGCTCGTTCCGGAGCAGTGGCACCGGGGAGCTGTTTTTT. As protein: CASSSFRSSGTGELFF.

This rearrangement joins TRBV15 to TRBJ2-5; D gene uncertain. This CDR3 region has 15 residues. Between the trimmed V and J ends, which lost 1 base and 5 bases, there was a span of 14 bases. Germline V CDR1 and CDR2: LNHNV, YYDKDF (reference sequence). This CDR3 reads CATSRAPDLWETQYF. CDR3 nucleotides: TGTGCCACCAGCAGAGCTCCTGACTTGTGGGAGACCCAGTACTTC.

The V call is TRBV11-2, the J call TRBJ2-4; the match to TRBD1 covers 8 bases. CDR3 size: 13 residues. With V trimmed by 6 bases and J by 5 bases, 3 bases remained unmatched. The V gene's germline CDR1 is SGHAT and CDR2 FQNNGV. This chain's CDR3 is CASRTTGENIQYF. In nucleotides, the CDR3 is TGTGCCAGCAGAACGACAGGGGAAAACATTCAGTACTTC.

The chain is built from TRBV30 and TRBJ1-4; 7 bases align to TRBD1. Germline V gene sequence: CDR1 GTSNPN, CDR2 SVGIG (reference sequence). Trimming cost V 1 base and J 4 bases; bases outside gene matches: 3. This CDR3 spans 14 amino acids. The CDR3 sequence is CAWSGGQFNEKLFF. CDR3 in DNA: TGTGCCTGGAGTGGGGGACAGTTTAATGAAAAACTGTTTTTT.

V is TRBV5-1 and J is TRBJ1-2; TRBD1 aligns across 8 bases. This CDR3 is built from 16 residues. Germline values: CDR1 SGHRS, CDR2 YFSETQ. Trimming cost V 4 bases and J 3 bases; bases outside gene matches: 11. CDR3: CASSGDPGGGDYGYTF. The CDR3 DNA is TGCGCCAGCAGCGGGGACCCAGGGGGCGGTGACTATGGCTACACCTTC.

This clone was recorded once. CDR3 in DNA: TGTGCCAGCAGCTTGGCACAGAGAGAACAAAAACTGTTTTTT. Translation: CASSLAQREQKLFF. The genes are TRBV5-5 and TRBJ1-4; D ambiguous. From germline, CDR1 is SGHKS and CDR2 YYEKEE (reference sequence). The CDR3 is 14 residues long. With 0 bases removed from V and 9 bases from J, the gap between germline ends came to 12 bases.

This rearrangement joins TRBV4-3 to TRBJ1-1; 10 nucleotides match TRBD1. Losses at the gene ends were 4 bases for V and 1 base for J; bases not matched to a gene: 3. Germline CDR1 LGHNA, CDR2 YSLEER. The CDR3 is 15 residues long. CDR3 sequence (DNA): TGCGCCAGCAGCCTGGGGGACAGGGGGAACACTGAAGCTTTCTTT. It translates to CASSLGDRGNTEAFF.

For the CDR3, the DNA is TGCGCCAGCAGTGAGATCAACGAGCAGTACTTC. It codes for CASSEINEQYF. This sequence joins TRBV10-1 and TRBJ2-7; D gene uncertain. CDR3 length: 11 residues. The ends were cut back, 2 bases at V and 5 bases at J, with 4 bases in the middle. Germline assignment: CDR1 WNHNN and CDR2 SYGVQD (reference sequence).